This T cell receptor beta chain was sequenced for a study of Graves' ophthalmopathy and Graves' hyperthyroidism (dated by TCRdb to between 2018 and 2020). About the investigation overall: Peripheral blood was collected before any treatment was given, at the time of initial diagnosis. The study used TCR beta repertoire signatures to distinguish Graves' ophthalmopathy from Graves' hyperthyroidism and to predict progression to ophthalmopathy. In total, 135 blood samples were TCR-sequenced: approximately 40 ophthalmopathy, around 75 hyperthyroidism and approximately 17 hyperthyroidism-to-ophthalmopathy patients. To explore V-J signatures that separate ophthalmopathy from hyperthyroidism, a discovery set of about a hundred patients was enrolled, consisting of under 50 with ophthalmopathy and 55 to 65 with stable hyperthyroidism. For independent validation, a separate cohort was made up of some 19 hyperthyroidism patients plus 17 patients who later progressed from hyperthyroidism to ophthalmopathy. In about six hyperthyroidism patients, the T-cell repertoire of thyroid tissue was compared with the T-cell repertoire of blood. Once sampling was done, hyperthyroidism patients were given methimazole at a starting dose of 30 mg daily, while ophthalmopathy patients were given high-dose intravenous methylprednisolone.

For repertoire sequencing, TCR beta CDR3 regions were amplified from RNA transcripts. The first round of RT-PCR was done with HTBI primers and the Qiagen OneStep RT-PCR kit, and was followed by a second round of multiplex PCR, then size selection and purification. The libraries underwent paired-end sequencing with 100 bp reads on an Illumina HiSeq2000. The paper's data handling went like this. Reads were processed with SOAPnuke, discarding reads with adapters, uncalled bases, mean Phred below 15, or no exact constant-primer or identifier match. COPE v1.2.5 was used to merge the high-quality paired reads. Unique nucleotide sequences were defined as clonotypes and aligned to IMGT TRB V, D and J references using MiTCR v1.1. Only V-J combinations with frequency above 0.0001 were analysed, covering 99.2% of repertoires. For each V-J combination, a TCR clonal expansion and chaos score was defined as the ratio of F50 clonal expansion to chaos observed in the TCRdist matrix. Welch's t-statistics and random forest were used to reduce the features to 10 to 15 V-J combinations, which were then used as input to a naive Bayes classifier. Thyroid-blood repertoire similarity was quantified with the Morisita-Horn index. TCRdb reran the public reads through fastp at Q25 and MiXCR, keeping productive beta chains. Merged by CDR3 protein, the rows form single entries marked with the most common genes and DNA. The V and J calls were determined by TCRdb, not by the authors. Here the sample has about 24,000 distinct CDR3 sequences; 45% to 60% occur a single time. The ten top clones hold about 5.9% of the sample.

This clonotype has at least ten counts. Its antigen is unknown. The junction differs from germline at one of its ends, possibly a read error. The paper as a whole reports these results and caveats: Among expanded thyroid clonotypes with frequency above 0.001, most also showed up in blood, which suggests that blood repertoires may reflect the thyroid immune response. The 13-signature model separated ophthalmopathy from stable hyperthyroidism with 85% to 90% sensitivity and approximately 81% specificity in cross-validation, and 80%/75% in the test set. In validation, the model predicted ophthalmopathy progression with about 70% sensitivity and about 77% specificity; more than ten predicted patients were CT-confirmed with GO in a median of approximately 6.5 months. Sample size was not statistically predetermined, and group allocation was not concealed from the investigators.

Hyperthyroidism was considered stable if no progression to ophthalmopathy occurred within 18 months of follow-up. Hyperthyroidism patients were newly diagnosed, with disease duration under 2 months, and aged 18 to 65 years. Patients with other autoimmune diseases, uncontrolled infections, pregnancy or lactation were excluded from the study. Clinical symptoms, serum thyroxine, TRAb, thyroid ultrasound and orbital computed tomography formed the basis of the diagnosis. Ficoll-Paque density gradient centrifugation was used to isolate PBMCs from approximately 10 ml of fresh peripheral blood. Total RNA was extracted using Trizol reagent, and RNA quality was checked on an Agilent 2100 Bioanalyzer. Looking up the germline V gene yields CDR1 SGHAT and CDR2 FQNNGV. From the cysteine through the phenylalanine, the CDR3 covers 16 amino acids. Just CDR3 DNA is preserved here, 48 bases in frame from base 1.

Sample: peripheral blood. This receptor was identified in an adult woman with stable Graves' hyperthyroidism. The sequence links TRBV11-2 to TRBJ2-7; a stretch of 7 junction bases matches TRBD2. In nucleotide form, the sequence is TGTGCCAGCAGCTTAGAAATTCGCGGGAGCTCCCACGAGCAGTACTTC. This gives the protein CASSLEIRGSSHEQYF.